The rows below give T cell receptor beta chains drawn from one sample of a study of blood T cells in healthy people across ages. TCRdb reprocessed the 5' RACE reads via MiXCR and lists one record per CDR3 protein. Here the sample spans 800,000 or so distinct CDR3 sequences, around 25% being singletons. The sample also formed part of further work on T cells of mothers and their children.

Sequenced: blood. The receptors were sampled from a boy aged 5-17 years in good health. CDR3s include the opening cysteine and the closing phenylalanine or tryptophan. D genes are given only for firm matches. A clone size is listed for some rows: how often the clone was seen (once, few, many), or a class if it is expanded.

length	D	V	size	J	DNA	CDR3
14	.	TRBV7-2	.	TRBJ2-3	TGTGCCAGCAGCTTTCCGGGGGTCTATGATACGCAGTATTTT	CASSFPGVYDTQYF
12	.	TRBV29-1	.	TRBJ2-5	TGCAGCGTTGAGCCAGGACAAGAGACCCAGTACTTC	CSVEPGQETQYF
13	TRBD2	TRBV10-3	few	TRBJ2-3	TGTGTCATCAGTGAGTCGGAGACTAGCGGGAGCCAGTTT	CVISESETSGSQF
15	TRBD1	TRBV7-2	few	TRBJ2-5	TGTGCCAGCAGTTCGGACAGGGGGCAAAAAGAGACCCAGTACTTC	CASSSDRGQKETQYF
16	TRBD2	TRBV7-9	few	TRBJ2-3	TGTGCCAGCAGCTTGTTTAGCGGGGGGAGCACAGATACGCAGTATTTT	CASSLFSGGSTDTQYF
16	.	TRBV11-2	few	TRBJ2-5	TGTGCCAGCAGCTTATGGGCTAGCGCGTATGCAGAGACCCAGTACTTC	CASSLWASAYAETQYF
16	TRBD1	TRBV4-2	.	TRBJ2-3	TGTGCCAGCAGCCAAGTCGGACAGGGGGCAACAGATACGCAGTATTTT	CASSQVGQGATDTQYF
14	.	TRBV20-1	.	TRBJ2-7	TGCAGTGCTAGCGAATTGAGGGCCCCCTACGAGCAGTACTTC	CSASELRAPYEQYF
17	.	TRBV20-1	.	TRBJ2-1	TGCAGTGCTAGCCCCTTAACCGGGGTGAACTCCTACAATGAGCAGTTCTTC	CSASPLTGVNSYNEQFF
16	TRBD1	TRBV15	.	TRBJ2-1	TGTGCCACCAGCAGTCGAAGGACAGGGCTCTACAATGAGCAGTTCTTC	CATSSRRTGLYNEQFF
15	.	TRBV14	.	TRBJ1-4	TGTGCCAGCAGCCAATCAGGAGCCTATCATGAAAAACTGTTTTTT	CASSQSGAYHEKLFF
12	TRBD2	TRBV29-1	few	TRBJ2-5	TGCAGCGTGGGAGACAGCGGGGGGACCCAGTACTTC	CSVGDSGGTQYF
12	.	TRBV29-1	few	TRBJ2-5	TGCAGCGTTGGACACTTACAAGAGACCCAGTACTTC	CSVGHLQETQYF